This TCR beta chain was documented in a study of T cells in narcolepsy. Study as a whole: Donors had narcolepsy type 1 or type 2, or were healthy controls.

Profiling relied on immunoSEQ multiplex PCR, and the TCRdb table lists in-frame clones only, not all of them. The sample includes around 30,000 clones, 75% to 90% of them seen just once. This CDR3 has 11 residues. The V end lost 5 bases, the J end lost 6 bases, and 8 bases lay between the germline ends. Germline CDR1 reads SGHAT; CDR2 reads FQNNGV. Sequencing was done on a sample of CD45RA- memory CD4+ T cells from PBMCs. This chain joins TRBV11-2 and TRBJ2-7; no firm D call. This sequence was found in a human donor with narcolepsy. In DNA, the CDR3 is TGTGCCAGCAGCCTCACCCTCGAGCAGTACTTC. This codes for CASSLTLEQYF.